This section outlines one T cell receptor (beta chain) sequence together with its context. Antigen specificity is unknown. Trimming left V 1 base short and J 0 bases short, with 10 bases between. CDR1 and CDR2 (germline): MGHRA, YSYEKL. This CDR3 is built from 17 residues. Those who donated, Caucasian adults without exception, all lived in Nashville, Tennessee. The sample originates from a study of shared clonotypes between healthy human individuals. Data came from immunoSEQ multiplex PCR; TCRdb stores just in-frame clones and leaves some out. The profile covers 1 million to 1.2 million clones, with around 77% appearing a single time and roughly 0.9% taken by the ten largest. Broader study findings: The study generally estimated greater richness for naive than memory subsets.

Sequenced material: memory CD4+ T cells from PBMCs. Described subset: CD45RA-negative fraction. V gene TRBV4-1 combines with J gene TRBJ2-6, with D perhaps matching TRBD2 (6 bases). The receptor was derived from a man aged 18 to 30 in good health. Some clones in this sample may be carry-over from other donors' samples. The CDR3 here is CASSQVVTSSGANVLTF. The CDR3 coding sequence is TGCGCCAGCAGCCAAGTCGTGACTAGCTCTGGGGCCAACGTCCTGACTTTC.